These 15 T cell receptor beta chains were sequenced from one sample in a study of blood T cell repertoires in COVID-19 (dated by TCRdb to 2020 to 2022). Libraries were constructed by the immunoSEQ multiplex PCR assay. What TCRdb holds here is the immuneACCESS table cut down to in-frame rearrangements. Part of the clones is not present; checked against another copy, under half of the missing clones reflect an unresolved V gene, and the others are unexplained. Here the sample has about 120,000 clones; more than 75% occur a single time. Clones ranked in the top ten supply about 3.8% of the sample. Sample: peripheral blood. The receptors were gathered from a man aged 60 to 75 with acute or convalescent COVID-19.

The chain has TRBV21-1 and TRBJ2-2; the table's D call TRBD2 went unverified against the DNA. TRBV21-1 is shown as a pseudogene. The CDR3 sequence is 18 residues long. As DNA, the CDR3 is TGTGCCAGCAGCCCTGAGGGACTAGCGGGAGGGCCAGCCGGGGAGCTGTTTTTT. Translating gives CASSPEGLAGGPAGELFF.

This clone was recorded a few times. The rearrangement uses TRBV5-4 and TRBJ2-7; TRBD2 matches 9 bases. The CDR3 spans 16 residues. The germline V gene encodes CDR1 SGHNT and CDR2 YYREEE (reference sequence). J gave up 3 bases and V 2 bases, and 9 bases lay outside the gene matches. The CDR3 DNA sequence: TGTGCCAGCAGCTTCGGGATAGCGGGAGAAAGCTACGAGCAGTACTTC. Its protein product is CASSFGIAGESYEQYF.

The CDR3 region is CASSVFLTSGRDNEQFF. The CDR3 region has the DNA TGCGCCAGCAGCGTATTTTTGACTAGCGGGCGGGACAATGAGCAGTTCTTC. The chain links TRBV5-1 to TRBJ2-1; TRBD2 matches at 10 bases. The junction had 12 bases not matched to a gene; V was cut back by 4 bases and J by 5 bases. This CDR3 is 17 amino acids long. Looked up from germline, CDR1 is SGHRS and CDR2 is YFSETQ.

As DNA, the CDR3 is TGTGCCAGTGACGGACTAGGAGGGGGTGAGCAGTTCTTC. This gives the protein CASDGLGGGEQFF. The chain carries TRBV19 and TRBJ2-1, with D tentatively TRBD2 (7 bases). The CDR3 consists of 13 residues. Trimming left V 8 bases short and J 9 bases short, with 17 bases between. Germline assignment: CDR1 LNHDA and CDR2 SQIVND (reference sequence).

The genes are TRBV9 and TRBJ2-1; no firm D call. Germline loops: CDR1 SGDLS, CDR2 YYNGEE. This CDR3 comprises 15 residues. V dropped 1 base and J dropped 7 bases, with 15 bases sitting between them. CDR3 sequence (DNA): TGTGCCAGCAGCGTAATCCCGGGTACGGGTAATGAGCAGTTCTTC. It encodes CASSVIPGTGNEQFF.

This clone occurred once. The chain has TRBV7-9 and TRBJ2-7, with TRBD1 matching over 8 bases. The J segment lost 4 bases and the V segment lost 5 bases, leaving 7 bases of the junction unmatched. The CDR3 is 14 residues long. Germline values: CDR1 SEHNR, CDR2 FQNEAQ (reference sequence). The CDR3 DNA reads TGTGCCAGCAGCGCCCGGGACAGGTCTTACGAGCAGTACTTC. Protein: CASSARDRSYEQYF.

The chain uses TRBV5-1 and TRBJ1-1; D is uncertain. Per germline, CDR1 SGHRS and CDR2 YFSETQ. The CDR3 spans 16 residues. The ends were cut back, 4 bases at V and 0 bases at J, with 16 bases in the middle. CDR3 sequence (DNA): TGCGCCAGCAGCCCCGGAGGGAGGCCCTTGAACACTGAAGCTTTCTTT. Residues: CASSPGGRPLNTEAFF.

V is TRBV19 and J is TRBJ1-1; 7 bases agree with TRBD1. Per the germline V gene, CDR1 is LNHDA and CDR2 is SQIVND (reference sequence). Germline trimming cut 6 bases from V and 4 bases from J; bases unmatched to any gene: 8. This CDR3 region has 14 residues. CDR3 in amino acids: CASSPQQGLTEAFF. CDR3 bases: TGTGCCAGTAGCCCCCAACAGGGGCTCACTGAAGCTTTCTTT.

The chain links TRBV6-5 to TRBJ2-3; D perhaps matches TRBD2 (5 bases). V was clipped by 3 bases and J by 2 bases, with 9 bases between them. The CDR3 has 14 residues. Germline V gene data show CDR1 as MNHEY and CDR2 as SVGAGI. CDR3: CASSYTGNTDTQYF. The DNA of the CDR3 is TGTGCCAGCAGTTATACGGGGAACACAGATACGCAGTATTTT.

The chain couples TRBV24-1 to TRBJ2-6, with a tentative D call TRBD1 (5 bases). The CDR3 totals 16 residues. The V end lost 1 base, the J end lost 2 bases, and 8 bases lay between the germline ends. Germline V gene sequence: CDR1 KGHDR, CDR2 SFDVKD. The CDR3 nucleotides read TGTGCCACCAGTGATTTATCAGGGACTGGGGCCAACGTCCTGACTTTC. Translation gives CATSDLSGTGANVLTF.

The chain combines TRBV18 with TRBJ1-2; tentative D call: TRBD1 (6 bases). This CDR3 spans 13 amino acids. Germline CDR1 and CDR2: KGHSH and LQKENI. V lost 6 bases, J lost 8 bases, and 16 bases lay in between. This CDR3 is CASSPSGVYGYTF. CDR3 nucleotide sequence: TGTGCCAGCTCTCCATCAGGGGTCTACGGCTACACCTTC. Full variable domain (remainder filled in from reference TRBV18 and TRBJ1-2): NAGVMQNPRHLVRRRGQEARLRCSPMKGHSHVYWYRQLPEEGLKFMVYLQKENIIDESGMPKERFSAEFPKEGPSILRIQQVVRGDSAAYFCASSPSGVYGYTFGSGTRLTVV.

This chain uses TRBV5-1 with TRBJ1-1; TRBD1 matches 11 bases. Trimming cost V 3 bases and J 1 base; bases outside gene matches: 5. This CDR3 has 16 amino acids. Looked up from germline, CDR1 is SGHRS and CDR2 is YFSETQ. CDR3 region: CASSYGTGGANTEAFF. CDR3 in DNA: TGCGCCAGCAGCTACGGGACAGGGGGAGCGAACACTGAAGCTTTCTTT.

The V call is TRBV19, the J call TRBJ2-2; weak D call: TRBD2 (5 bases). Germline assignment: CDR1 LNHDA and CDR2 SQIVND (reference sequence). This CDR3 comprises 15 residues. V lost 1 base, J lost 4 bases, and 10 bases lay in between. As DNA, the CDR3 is TGTGCCAGTAGTATAGGTCCGGGATTCACCGGGGAGCTGTTTTTT. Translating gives CASSIGPGFTGELFF.

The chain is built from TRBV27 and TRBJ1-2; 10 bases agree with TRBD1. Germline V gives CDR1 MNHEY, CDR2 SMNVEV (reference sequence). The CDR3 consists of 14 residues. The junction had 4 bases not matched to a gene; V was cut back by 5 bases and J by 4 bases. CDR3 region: CASSTRDRGYGYTF. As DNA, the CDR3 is TGTGCCAGCAGTACCCGGGACAGGGGCTATGGCTACACCTTC.

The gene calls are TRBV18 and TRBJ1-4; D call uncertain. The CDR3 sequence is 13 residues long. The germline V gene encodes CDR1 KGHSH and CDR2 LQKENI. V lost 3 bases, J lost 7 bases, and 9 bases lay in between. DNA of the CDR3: TGTGCCAGCTCACCCATCGAGGGTGAAAAACTGTTTTTT. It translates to CASSPIEGEKLFF.